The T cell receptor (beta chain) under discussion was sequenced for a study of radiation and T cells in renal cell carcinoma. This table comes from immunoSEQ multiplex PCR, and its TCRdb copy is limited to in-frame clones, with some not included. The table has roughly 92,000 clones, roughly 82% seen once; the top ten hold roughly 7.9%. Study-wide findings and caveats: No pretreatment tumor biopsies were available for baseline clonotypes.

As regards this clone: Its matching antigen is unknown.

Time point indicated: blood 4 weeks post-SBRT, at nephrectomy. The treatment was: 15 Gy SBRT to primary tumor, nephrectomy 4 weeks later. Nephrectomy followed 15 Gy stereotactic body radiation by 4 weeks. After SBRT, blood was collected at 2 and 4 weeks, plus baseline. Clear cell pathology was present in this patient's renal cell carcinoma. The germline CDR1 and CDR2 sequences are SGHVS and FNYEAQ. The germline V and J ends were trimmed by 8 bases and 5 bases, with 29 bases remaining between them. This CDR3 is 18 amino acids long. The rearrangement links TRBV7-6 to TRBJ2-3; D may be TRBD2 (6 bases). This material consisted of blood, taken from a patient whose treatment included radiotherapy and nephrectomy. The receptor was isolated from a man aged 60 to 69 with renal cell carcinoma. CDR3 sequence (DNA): TGTGCCAGCCGACTGATCGTCCCGCCTCGGGAGTGGAGAGATACGCAGTATTTT. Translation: CASRLIVPPREWRDTQYF.